This T cell receptor beta chain was documented in a study of CD8 T cells in ankylosing spondylitis. Study results and limitations: According to the report, clones linked to the disease were significantly enriched in matched synovial fluid samples taken from ankylosing spondylitis patients. Disease-associated clones were CD8+ and fairly uncommon in peripheral blood. Within ankylosing spondylitis blood, a TCR beta motif made up of eight or nine highly homologous variants appeared to be characteristic. Reactive arthritis synovial fluid and blood were previously reported to contain some motif variants.

Scientists made TCR beta libraries using quantitative 5'-RACE with molecular barcodes. One entry per CDR3 protein results from TCRdb running MiXCR on the 5' RACE reads. This sample carries approximately 220,000 distinct CDR3 sequences, approximately 20% of them seen once, and the ten largest clones take approximately 46%. Concerning this clonotype itself: What it recognizes is unknown.

V lost 1 base and J lost 10, with 17 bases in between. CDR3 length: 14 amino acids. From germline, CDR1 is LGHNA and CDR2 YSLEER. The clonotype comes from a male donor with ankylosing spondylitis. The material sequenced was blood, either unsorted or a sorted T cell fraction (not recorded which). This chain joins TRBV4-3 and TRBJ2-7; D might be TRBD2 (7 bases). The chain's CDR3 is CASSQGAEGGIQYF. DNA for the CDR3: TGCGCCAGCAGCCAAGGCGCCGAGGGGGGGATCCAGTACTTC.